What follows are 16 T cell receptor beta chains derived from one specimen sequenced in a study of blood T cell repertoires in COVID-19. Produced via immunoSEQ multiplex PCR; TCRdb's table is partial and in-frame only. The sample holds under 200,000 clones, roughly four fifths seen once. The sample taken for sequencing was peripheral blood. The receptor source for this set is a woman in her thirties or forties with acute or convalescent COVID-19.

This chain joins TRBV7-9 and TRBJ2-1; 7 bases are a match to TRBD2. CDR1 and CDR2 from the germline V gene are SEHNR and FQNEAQ (reference sequence). The CDR3 runs to 16 residues. Losses at the gene ends were 4 bases for V and 3 bases for J; bases not matched to a gene: 9. CDR3 loop: CASSSASLAGYNEQFF. The CDR3 DNA reads TGTGCCAGCAGCTCGGCCTCCTTAGCGGGCTACAATGAGCAGTTCTTC.

The genes are TRBV5-1 and TRBJ2-5; TRBD2 agrees at 9 bases. The J segment lost 5 bases and the V segment lost 0 bases, leaving 8 bases of the junction unmatched. Germline-derived CDR1 and CDR2 are SGHRS and YFSETQ. The CDR3 loop spans 16 amino acids. CDR3 DNA sequence: TGCGCCAGCAGCTTGGCCGTTAGCGGGAGTGGGGAGACCCAGTACTTC. Translating gives CASSLAVSGSGETQYF.

On this clone: The same CDR3 arises from other DNA sequences in this sample as well. V gene TRBV28 combines with J gene TRBJ1-1; TRBD1 might be the D (6 bases). The germline V and J ends were trimmed by 5 bases and 1 base, with 8 bases remaining between them. The germline CDR1 and CDR2 sequences are MDHEN and SYDVKM. This CDR3 has 13 residues. The chain's CDR3 is CASSPGQNTEAFF. In DNA, the CDR3 is TGTGCCAGCAGTCCGGGACAGAACACTGAAGCTTTCTTT.

This clone was found a few times. The CDR3 coding sequence is TGTGCCAGCAGCCTAGGACTAGCGGCCTACGAGCAGTACTTC. This codes for CASSLGLAAYEQYF. V is TRBV3-1 (or the pseudogene TRBV3-2) and J is TRBJ2-7; TRBD2 aligns across 10 bases. CDR3 size: 14 residues. Germline loops: CDR1 LGHDT, CDR2 YNNKEL (reference sequence). Trimming at V came to 4 bases and at J to 2 bases, leaving 2 bases not matched to a gene.

The chain carries TRBV6-5 and TRBJ2-7, with unresolved D. This CDR3 is built from 11 residues. Looked up from germline, CDR1 is MNHEY and CDR2 is SVGAGI. V lost 8 bases and J 4 bases, leaving 9 bases between the germline ends. The CDR3 DNA is TGTGCCAGCGAGTTATATTACGAGCAGTACTTC. Encoded protein: CASELYYEQYF.

This clone has only one observation. The chain couples TRBV5-5 to TRBJ2-1; 7 nucleotides agree with TRBD2. With V trimmed by 1 base and J by 3 bases, 4 bases remained unmatched. Germline V lookup: CDR1 SGHKS, CDR2 YYEKEE (reference sequence). The CDR3 sequence is 15 residues long. CDR3: CASSLQWGGYNEQFF. In DNA, the CDR3 is TGTGCCAGCAGCTTGCAATGGGGGGGCTACAATGAGCAGTTCTTC.

This chain uses TRBV5-6 with TRBJ2-5, with 8 bases identical to TRBD2. The junction had 12 bases not matched to a gene; V was cut back by 6 bases and J by 5 bases. Germline CDR1 reads SGHDT; CDR2 reads YYEEEE. The CDR3 totals 15 residues. CDR3 residues: CASTGARGDRETQYF. CDR3 in DNA: TGTGCCAGCACCGGAGCGCGGGGGGACCGGGAGACCCAGTACTTC. Looking up the rest from reference TRBV5-6 and TRBJ2-5 gives the full variable domain: DAGVTQSPTHLIKTRGQQVTLRCSPKSGHDTVSWYQQALGQGPQFIFQYYEEEERQRGNFPDRFSGHQFPNYSSELNVNALLLGDSALYLCASTGARGDRETQYFGPGTRLLVL.

The chain couples TRBV4-1 to TRBJ2-5, with TRBD2 identical over 7 bases. The CDR3 sequence is 15 residues long. V lost 0 bases, J lost 3 bases, and 4 bases stayed unmatched. The germline V gene encodes CDR1 MGHRA and CDR2 YSYEKL. DNA of the CDR3: TGCGCCAGCAGCCAAGACTGGGGGGGGGAAGAGACCCAGTACTTC. Translating gives CASSQDWGGEETQYF.

This chain links TRBV24-1 with TRBJ2-2, with a possible D match to TRBD2 (6 bases). Germline loops: CDR1 KGHDR, CDR2 SFDVKD. Trimming stripped 5 bases from V and 4 bases from J, with 10 bases between. CDR3 length equals 14 residues. In DNA form, the CDR3 reads TGTGCCACCAGTGGCGTGGAGGGCACCGGGGAGCTGTTTTTT. The encoded protein is CATSGVEGTGELFF.

This chain uses TRBV12-3 or TRBV12-4 with TRBJ2-7, with a weak D call TRBD2 (5 bases). This CDR3 is built from 13 residues. The ends were cut back, 3 bases at V and 5 bases at J, with 11 bases in the middle. The DNA of the CDR3 is TGTGCCAGCAGTTTTCCCCCGGAGGACGAGCAGTACTTC. This encodes CASSFPPEDEQYF.

There are a few counts of this clone. The genes are TRBV10-3 and TRBJ1-1; a weak D match, TRBD1 (5 bases). CDR1 is ENHRY, CDR2 SYGVKD, per germline. V was clipped by 1 base and J by 9 bases, with 15 bases between them. The CDR3 covers 14 residues. Written as DNA, the CDR3 is TGTGCCATCAGTGAGTGGGTGGGACTTATAAAAGCTTTCTTT. This gives the protein CAISEWVGLIKAFF.

The chain carries TRBV3-1 (or the pseudogene TRBV3-2) and TRBJ1-4, with D tentatively TRBD1 (5 bases). The CDR3 totals 15 residues. V lost 1 base and J lost 7, with 13 bases in between. Germline V lookup: CDR1 LGHDT, CDR2 YNNKEL (reference sequence). CDR3 nucleotides: TGTGCCAGCAGCCAAGTGGGGCAGGGAGGTGAAAAACTGTTTTTT. It encodes CASSQVGQGGEKLFF.

The chain couples TRBV18 to TRBJ2-3; a possible D gene is TRBD2 (5 bases). Deletions cut 0 bases from V and 6 bases from J, with 13 bases between. The CDR3 extends over 15 amino acids. The germline gives CDR1 KGHSH, CDR2 LQKENI. The DNA for the CDR3 is TGTGCCAGCTCACCACCATCGCTAGCTGGGGATACGCAGTATTTT. Translating it yields CASSPPSLAGDTQYF.

The chain links TRBV10-3 to TRBJ1-2; 10 bases are shared with TRBD1. The CDR3 runs to 14 residues. V lost 5 bases, J lost 3 bases, and 3 bases stayed unmatched. Germline CDR1 is ENHRY and CDR2 is SYGVKD. The CDR3 here is CAISLGTGDYGYTF. The DNA for the CDR3 is TGTGCCATCAGTCTTGGGACAGGGGACTATGGCTACACCTTC.

The chain couples TRBV9 to TRBJ2-7; D ambiguous. The length of the CDR3 is 14 residues. The germline V gene encodes CDR1 SGDLS and CDR2 YYNGEE. V lost 0 bases and J lost 6, with 13 bases in between. The CDR3 loop is CASSVAPLNGEQYF. CDR3 bases: TGTGCCAGCAGCGTAGCCCCCCTAAATGGCGAGCAGTACTTC. Full variable domain (remainder filled in from reference TRBV9 and TRBJ2-7): DSGVTQTPKHLITATGQRVTLRCSPRSGDLSVYWYQQSLDQGLQFLIQYYNGEERAKGNILERFSAQQFPDLHSELNLSSLELGDSALYFCASSVAPLNGEQYFGPGTRLTVT.

The rearrangement links TRBV5-4 to TRBJ2-3; 10 nucleotides agree with TRBD2. The V gene end was trimmed by 3 bases and the J gene end by 2 bases; junction bases not matched to a gene: 12. From germline, CDR1 is SGHNT and CDR2 YYREEE (reference sequence). This CDR3 comprises 18 residues. The CDR3 region is CASSSRAGGPGSTDTQYF. CDR3 in DNA: TGTGCCAGCAGCTCCCGAGCGGGAGGGCCGGGATCCACAGATACGCAGTATTTT.